This T cell receptor beta chain was identified in a study of spatial heterogeneity in lung cancer. Overall study: The average count in raw reads for each unique TCR and UMI combination exceeded eight appearances.

CDR3 length equals 14 residues. The germline V gene encodes CDR1 SGHRS and CDR2 YFSETQ. The trim removed 4 bases at V and 4 bases at J, leaving 7 bases unmatched. Each TCR cDNA molecule bore a unique molecular identifier. MiXCR, run by TCRdb on the 5' RACE reads, gives a single entry per CDR3 protein. The sample has about 39,000 distinct CDR3 sequences; around 3.1% are singletons. This clonotype was seen many times. The time point is: sample taken at primary tumor resection. Donors were fewer than 90 untreated early-stage non-small cell lung cancer patients. Unsorted samples of tumor, nontumor lung or frozen PBMC had their whole RNA sequenced.

The origin of this receptor is a male donor with early-stage non-small cell lung cancer. The V gene is TRBV5-1, the J gene TRBJ2-5, with 7 bases identical to TRBD2. Sample: normal lung tissue next to the tumor, taken at surgery. The CDR3, as DNA: TGCGCCAGCAGCGGATCTAGCGGCAGAGAGACCCAGTACTTC. This translates into CASSGSSGRETQYF. Based on the CDR3 plus reference TRBV5-1 and TRBJ2-5, the full variable domain is KAGVTQTPRYLIKTRGQQVTLSCSPISGHRSVSWYQQTPGQGLQFLFEYFSETQRNKGNFPGRFSGRQFSNSRSEMNVSTLELGDSALYLCASSGSSGRETQYFGPGTRLLVL.